This TCR beta chain was sequenced for a study of cytomegalovirus exposure and HLA in healthy donors. Whole-study findings and limits: Most likely, a cluster of highly shared sequence variants arose as a sequencing artifact. Approximately 160 TCR beta chains were listed as cytomegalovirus-associated. Most of the TCR beta V segments (in an earlier analysis) were productive either about 87% or about 30% of the time. Rarity held for most TCR sequences, but there were some public TCRs that occurred in many donors.

The CDR3 is 13 residues long. Trimming shortened V by 5 bases and J by 0 bases, and 6 bases separated the two germline ends. In germline, CDR1 is SGHTS, CDR2 YDEGEE. In regard to this clone: As yet, its antigen is unknown.

Amplification used 60 Vbeta primers and 13 Jbeta primers. Generated by immunoSEQ multiplex PCR, the TCRdb table keeps only in-frame clones and is missing some. Here the sample spans tens of thousands of clones, approximately 86% being singletons. The clonotype comes from a man in his thirties or forties in good health and CMV-seropositive. The J gene is TRBJ1-5, the V gene TRBV5-8; no definite D call. The sample comprised PBMCs. DNA of the CDR3: TGTGCCAGCAGTCAGTATAGCAATCAGCCCCAGCATTTT. This codes for CASSQYSNQPQHF. Together with reference TRBV5-8 and TRBJ1-5, the CDR3 gives the full variable domain: EAGVTQSPTHLIKTRGQQATLRCSPISGHTSVYWYQQALGLGLQFLLWYDEGEERNRGNFPPRFSGRQFPNYSSELNVNALELEDSALYLCASSQYSNQPQHFGDGTRLSIL.